Following are 18 T cell receptor beta chains from one sample sequenced in a study of response to subunit inactivated influenza vaccine. TCRdb re-called the RT-PCR reads with MiXCR, one entry per CDR3 protein. Of hundreds of thousands of distinct CDR3 sequences listed, about 25% were seen once; the top ten hold about 1.9%. Here the sequenced sample was CD4+ T cells sorted from PBMCs, taken around 5 days after vaccination. The origin of the receptors is a man in his fifties or sixties who received an inactivated influenza vaccine.

This clonotype was observed many times. The chain is built from TRBV4-3 and TRBJ2-3; D gene unclear. Looked up from germline, CDR1 is LGHNA and CDR2 is YSLEER. V dropped 5 bases and J dropped 2 bases, with 8 bases sitting between them. The CDR3 totals 13 residues. Here the CDR3 reads CASSRAVTDTQYF. In nucleotides, the CDR3 is TGCGCCAGCAGCAGGGCGGTCACAGATACGCAGTATTTT.

This clonotype was seen at least ten times. The genes are TRBV5-1 and TRBJ1-1, with no clear D. This CDR3 region has 14 residues. Trimming left V 0 bases short and J 5 bases short, with 11 bases between. CDR1 and CDR2 from the germline V gene are SGHRS and YFSETQ. The CDR3 spells CASSLEPLRTEAFF. For the CDR3, the DNA is TGCGCCAGCAGCTTGGAACCCCTGAGGACTGAAGCTTTCTTT.

The rearrangement joins TRBV20-1 to TRBJ1-4; 7 bases align to TRBD1. Germline CDR1 DFQATT, CDR2 SNEGSKA (reference sequence). The V gene end was trimmed by 6 bases and the J gene end by 3 bases; junction bases not matched to a gene: 7. The CDR3 sequence is 14 residues long. The CDR3 here is CSAPDRASNEKLFF. DNA of the CDR3: TGCAGTGCACCCGACAGGGCTTCTAATGAAAAACTGTTTTTT.

The sample holds a few counts of this clonotype. The rearrangement links TRBV9 to TRBJ2-7; D unclear. The V gene's germline CDR1 is SGDLS and CDR2 YYNGEE. The CDR3 extends over 9 amino acids. V was shortened by 3 bases and J by 12 bases, with 7 bases between the two germline ends. DNA for the CDR3: TGTGCCAGCAGCGCCCCAAGGTACTTC. It specifies CASSAPRYF.

This chain uses TRBV6-5 with TRBJ1-6, with 7 bases matching TRBD1. CDR1 and CDR2 (germline): MNHEY, SVGAGI. V was clipped by 0 bases and J by 7 bases; unmatched bases: 9. This CDR3 comprises 17 residues. The CDR3 DNA sequence: TGTGCCAGCAGTTACTCCTCCCCGACAGGGAGCAATTCACCCCTCCACTTT. Amino acid sequence: CASSYSSPTGSNSPLHF.

This chain links TRBV20-1 with TRBJ2-5, with a weak D call TRBD1 (5 bases). The ends were cut back, 1 base at V and 1 base at J, with 13 bases in the middle. This CDR3 has 15 amino acids. Germline CDR1 and CDR2: DFQATT and SNEGSKA (reference sequence). The DNA for the CDR3 is TGCAGTGCTAGAGTGCCTACAGGATTCCAAGAGACCCAGTACTTC. It translates to CSARVPTGFQETQYF.

This rearrangement joins TRBV7-2 to TRBJ2-7, with 7 nucleotides matching TRBD1. The CDR3 covers 14 residues. J lost 6 bases, V lost 5 bases, and 10 bases had no gene match. CDR1 is SGHTA, CDR2 FQGNSA, per germline. CDR3 sequence (DNA): TGTGCCAGCAGCGCCCGGACAGGTCTTCTCGAGCAGTACTTC. Translating it yields CASSARTGLLEQYF.

The gene calls are TRBV5-5 and TRBJ2-3, with 12 bases that match TRBD2. Losses at the gene ends were 1 base for V and 4 bases for J; bases not matched to a gene: 10. This CDR3 has 18 amino acids. The germline gives CDR1 SGHKS, CDR2 YYEKEE (reference sequence). The CDR3, as DNA: TGTGCCAGCAGCTTGTGGTCTAGCGGGGGGGCGCGGGCAGATACGCAGTATTTT. Protein: CASSLWSSGGARADTQYF.

CDR3 in DNA: TGTGCCAGTTATAGCGGGAGAGGGAATGAGCAGTACTTC. This translates into CASYSGRGNEQYF. The chain employs TRBV6-1 and TRBJ2-7; 9 positions agree with TRBD2. With 9 bases clipped from V and 7 bases from J, the junction kept 10 bases outside the gene matches. The CDR3 totals 13 residues. The germline V gene has CDR1 MNHNS and CDR2 SASEGT.

The chain carries TRBV20-1 and TRBJ2-3; 10 bases are a match to TRBD2. This CDR3 has 15 residues. V shed 6 bases, J shed 4 bases, and the junction held 10 bases outside the gene matches. The germline V gene has CDR1 DFQATT and CDR2 SNEGSKA (reference sequence). This chain's CDR3 is CSAITGTSVSDTQYF. CDR3 DNA: TGCAGTGCAATAACCGGGACTAGCGTCTCAGATACGCAGTATTTT.

The rearrangement uses TRBV12-3 or TRBV12-4 and TRBJ2-1; 9 positions agree with TRBD1. J lost 3 bases, V lost 10 bases, and 10 bases had no gene match. CDR3 length: 15 residues. The CDR3 DNA follows: TGTGCCACTGGGACAGGGAACATTCTCTACAATGAGCAGTTCTTC. Its protein product is CATGTGNILYNEQFF.

The CDR3 loop reads CSYKPADRGLYEQYF. As DNA, the CDR3 is TGCAGCTACAAACCTGCGGACAGGGGGTTGTACGAGCAGTACTTC. This rearrangement joins TRBV20-1 to TRBJ2-7; 10 bases are shared with TRBD1. This CDR3 spans 15 amino acids. Per germline, CDR1 DFQATT and CDR2 SNEGSKA (reference sequence).

In this sample, this clonotype turned up a few times. The chain links TRBV12-3 or TRBV12-4 to TRBJ1-4; D ambiguous. Trimming took 6 bases from V and 9 from J, leaving 11 bases between them. This CDR3 region has 12 residues. The CDR3 loop reads CASSLTGQKLFF. The DNA for the CDR3 is TGTGCCAGCAGCTTGACCGGGCAAAAACTGTTTTTT.

This sequence joins TRBV10-3 and TRBJ1-1; 8 bases are a match to TRBD1. This CDR3 region has 14 residues. With V trimmed by 6 bases and J by 0 bases, 3 bases remained unmatched. CDR1 and CDR2 (germline): ENHRY, SYGVKD. The chain's CDR3 is CAIRDRAMNTEAFF. DNA for the CDR3: TGTGCCATCAGGGACAGGGCCATGAACACTGAAGCTTTCTTT.

This chain uses TRBV12-3 or TRBV12-4 with TRBJ1-4; 8 bases map to TRBD1. This CDR3 contains 15 residues. With 5 bases clipped from V and 1 base from J, the junction kept 3 bases outside the gene matches. This chain's CDR3 is CASSLGTGTNEKLFF. The CDR3 nucleotides are TGTGCCAGCAGTCTAGGGACAGGAACTAATGAAAAACTGTTTTTT.

The sample holds many counts of this clonotype. CDR3 DNA: TGTGCCAGCAGCTTTGGCCTAGCGGGCGGAGATACGCAGTATTTT. Its translation: CASSFGLAGGDTQYF. The J gene is TRBJ2-3, the V gene TRBV7-2; TRBD2 matches at 8 bases. With V trimmed by 3 bases and J by 5 bases, 7 bases remained unmatched. This CDR3 comprises 15 residues. Germline values: CDR1 SGHTA, CDR2 FQGNSA. The full variable domain, rest sourced from reference TRBV7-2 and TRBJ2-3, is GAGVSQSPSNKVTEKGKDVELRCDPISGHTALYWYRQSLGQGLEFLIYFQGNSAPDKSGLPSDRFSAERTGGSVSTLTIQRTQQEDSAVYLCASSFGLAGGDTQYFGPGTRLTVL.

The chain joins TRBV20-1 to TRBJ2-3; no definite D call. The germline V gene has CDR1 DFQATT and CDR2 SNEGSKA (reference sequence). Trimming removed 1 base from V and 6 bases from J, with 17 bases in between. The CDR3 contains 15 residues. The CDR3 coding sequence is TGCAGTGCTAGAGTTTCTCGCGGTCACTCGGATACGCAGTATTTT. Encoded protein: CSARVSRGHSDTQYF.

This clonotype was seen a few times. The V and J genes are TRBV6-1 and TRBJ2-1; TRBD1 aligns across 10 bases. Germline CDR1 MNHNS, CDR2 SASEGT. The CDR3 has 14 residues. The ends lost 9 bases at V and 6 bases at J; junction bases unmatched: 8. CDR3 sequence: CARSGQGRSNEQFF. As DNA, the CDR3 is TGTGCCAGGTCGGGACAGGGGAGGTCCAATGAGCAGTTCTTC.